These T cell receptor beta chains were read from a single sample in a study of blood T cell repertoires in COVID-19. This table comes from immunoSEQ multiplex PCR, and its TCRdb copy is limited to in-frame clones, with some not included. The table shows roughly 140,000 clones, with roughly 80% occurring only once. Sequenced material: peripheral blood. All receptors come from a man in his 70s who had recovered from COVID-19. CDR3s include the opening cysteine and the closing phenylalanine or tryptophan. D genes are given only for firm matches. Rows may omit the clone size; those that give it use once, few, many or a size class.

abundance,d_gene,j_gene,v_gene,CDR3nt,CDR3aa
-,-,TRBJ1-1,TRBV5-1,TGCGCCAGCGGAGCGATCGGAATGAACACTGAAGCTTTCTTT,CASGAIGMNTEAFF
-,TRBD2,TRBJ2-4,TRBV5-4,TGTGCCAGCAGCTTCGGGACTAGCGGAAACATAGCCAAAAACATTCAGTACTTC,CASSFGTSGNIAKNIQYF
few,-,TRBJ2-7,TRBV2,TGTGCCAGCAGTGAGGCTAGGCAGGGAAGCTCCTACGAGCAGTACTTC,CASSEARQGSSYEQYF
-,-,TRBJ2-3,TRBV30,TGTGCCTGGAGCCGCCTGACAGGCACAGATACGCAGTATTTT,CAWSRLTGTDTQYF
many,TRBD1,TRBJ2-7,TRBV9,TGTGCCAGCAGCGTAGGGGGACAGGGGGCTTACGAGCAGTACTTC,CASSVGGQGAYEQYF
-,TRBD1,TRBJ2-5,TRBV3-1/TRBV3-2,TGTGCCAGCAGCCCAAGGGACAGGGGAGGAGAGACCCAGTACTTC,CASSPRDRGGETQYF
-,TRBD2,TRBJ2-7,TRBV10-1,TGCGCCAGCCTGGGACTAGCGGGAGTCTACAACGAGCAGTACTTC,CASLGLAGVYNEQYF
-,TRBD2,TRBJ2-7,TRBV7-9,TGTGCCAGCAGCTTTCCCCCCGCGGGAGGAGTCCGATACGAGCAGTACTTC,CASSFPPAGGVRYEQYF
-,TRBD2,TRBJ2-7,TRBV5-1,TGCGCCAGCAGCAAACGGAGCGGGAGCGAATACGAGCAGTACTTC,CASSKRSGSEYEQYF
-,-,TRBJ2-7,TRBV2,TGTGCCAGCGAGGGCCGGCCCTACGAGCAGTACTTC,CASEGRPYEQYF
-,TRBD1,TRBJ2-3,TRBV5-1,TGCGCCAGCAGCTTGGTAACAGGGGGCGTAGATACGCAGTATTTT,CASSLVTGGVDTQYF
-,-,TRBJ2-5,TRBV7-9,TGTGCCAGCAGCTTTTTCAGGGATGAGACCCAGTACTTC,CASSFFRDETQYF
few,TRBD1,TRBJ1-3,TRBV9,TGTGCCAGCAGTGCCGGGACAGGGCGAAACACCATATATTTT,CASSAGTGRNTIYF
-,TRBD1,TRBJ2-3,TRBV6-2/TRBV6-3,TGTGCCAGCAGTGTTACAGGGGGTTTCGCAGATACGCAGTATTTT,CASSVTGGFADTQYF
-,-,TRBJ1-2,TRBV5-1,TGCGCCAGCAGCTTGGGCTGGGGCGGCTACACCTTC,CASSLGWGGYTF
-,-,TRBJ2-5,TRBV5-6,TGTGCCAGCAGCTTTCGTCTGGGGCGGGAGACCCAGTACTTC,CASSFRLGRETQYF
-,TRBD2,TRBJ2-1,TRBV7-2,TGTGCCAGCAGCTCCCGTCCGGGACTAGCGGGTCGCCTTGAGCAGTTCTTC,CASSSRPGLAGRLEQFF
once,TRBD1,TRBJ1-1,TRBV29-1,TGCAGCGTCCACGACAGGGTAGAGACTGAAGCTTTCTTT,CSVHDRVETEAFF
-,TRBD1,TRBJ1-1,TRBV6-5,TGTGCCAGCAGCCAGGGGGGCGCTGAAGCTTTCTTT,CASSQGGAEAFF
few,-,TRBJ1-2,TRBV27,TGTGCCAGCAGTCCCAGGGCAGCTTTCTATGGCTACACCTTC,CASSPRAAFYGYTF
-,-,TRBJ2-1,TRBV7-9,TGTGCCAGCAGCTCGGACTGGATTCGAGAGCAGTTCTTC,CASSSDWIREQFF
-,TRBD2,TRBJ2-3,TRBV6-4,TGTGCCAGCAGTGAAACTAGCGGGGGATCAGATACGCAGTATTTT,CASSETSGGSDTQYF
many,-,TRBJ2-2,TRBV11-2,TGTGCCAGCACCACCCGGCGGGATATGTACGGGGAGCTGTTTTTT,CASTTRRDMYGELFF
once,TRBD1,TRBJ2-7,TRBV6-5,TGTGCCAGCAGTACAGGGGGCTACGAGCAGTACTTC,CASSTGGYEQYF
once,-,TRBJ1-2,TRBV3-1/TRBV3-2,TGTGCCAGCAGCCCCCTGACAGTTTCCTATGGCTACACCTTC,CASSPLTVSYGYTF
-,-,TRBJ2-1,TRBV30,TGTGCCTGGAGTGGAGGGACAATGATCAACAATGAGCAGTTCTTC,CAWSGGTMINNEQFF
-,TRBD1,TRBJ1-3,TRBV29-1,TGCAGCGTGGGGACAGGTGGAAACACCATATATTTT,CSVGTGGNTIYF
-,-,TRBJ1-6,TRBV14,TGTGCCAGCAGCCAAGTACAGGCTGATCCCCTCCACTTT,CASSQVQADPLHF
-,TRBD1,TRBJ1-2,TRBV30,TGTGCCTGGAGTGTGTTGAAGGGGGCGTATGGCTACACCTTC,CAWSVLKGAYGYTF
once,TRBD2,TRBJ2-1,TRBV11-2,TGTGCCAGCAGCTTGCTAGCGGGGGACCACAATGAGCAGTTCTTC,CASSLLAGDHNEQFF
-,-,TRBJ2-7,TRBV27,TGTGCCAGCAGTTTAACTCTAGTATCCTACGAGCAGTACTTC,CASSLTLVSYEQYF
-,TRBD1,TRBJ1-1,TRBV5-5,TGTGCCAGCAGCTCCCGGGACAGGGGTACTGAAGCTTTCTTT,CASSSRDRGTEAFF
-,-,TRBJ1-5,TRBV19,TGTGCCAGTAGTCCTTCCTTAAATCAGCCCCAGCATTTT,CASSPSLNQPQHF
once,TRBD2,TRBJ2-2,TRBV7-8,TGTGCCAGCAGCGAACCCTTTGGAGCGGGAGTGGACGGGGAGCTGTTTTTT,CASSEPFGAGVDGELFF
-,TRBD2,TRBJ2-1,TRBV27,TGTGCCAGCAGTGTGACTAGCGGGGTTTACAATGAGCAGTTCTTC,CASSVTSGVYNEQFF
-,-,TRBJ1-2,TRBV18,TGTGCCAGCTCAAAGGACAGTGGAGCTAACTATGGCTACACCTTC,CASSKDSGANYGYTF
few,TRBD1,TRBJ2-1,TRBV9,TGTGCCAGCAGCGCATCCGGGACAGGGGGTCTAGATGAGCAGTTCTTC,CASSASGTGGLDEQFF
-,TRBD1,TRBJ2-7,TRBV27,TGTGCCAGCAGCGCCGGGACAGGGTTCGTACGCGAGCAGTACTTC,CASSAGTGFVREQYF
-,TRBD2,TRBJ2-1,TRBV5-1,TGCGCCAGCAGCTTGGCGCCTAGCGGGAGCGGCAATGAGCAGTTCTTC,CASSLAPSGSGNEQFF
-,-,TRBJ2-1,TRBV4-3,TGCGCCAGCAGTCGCGGGACCGCCGCCTACAATGAGCAGTTCTTC,CASSRGTAAYNEQFF
-,TRBD2,TRBJ2-1,TRBV10-3,TGTGCCATCACTAGCGGCTCCTACAATGAGCAGTTCTTC,CAITSGSYNEQFF
-,TRBD2,TRBJ2-7,TRBV20-1,TGCAGTGCTATTGATAGGGCTAGCGGGATCTACGAGCAGTACTTC,CSAIDRASGIYEQYF
once,TRBD1,TRBJ2-4,TRBV5-8,TGTGCCAGCAGCGCGACCGGGACAGAAAACATTCAGTACTTC,CASSATGTENIQYF
-,TRBD1,TRBJ1-1,TRBV7-8,TGTGCCAGCAGCTTGGACAGGGGAATGAACACTGAAGCTTTCTTT,CASSLDRGMNTEAFF
-,TRBD1,TRBJ1-5,TRBV4-1,TGCGCCAGCAGCAGGGACAGGTCAGATAGCAATCAGCCCCAGCATTTT,CASSRDRSDSNQPQHF
once,-,TRBJ2-5,TRBV7-9,TGTGCCAGCAGTCTCGCCCGGGGTCAAGAGACCCAGTACTTC,CASSLARGQETQYF
-,-,TRBJ2-1,TRBV30,TGTGCCTGGAGTCCGAGCTCCTACAATGAGCAGTTCTTC,CAWSPSSYNEQFF